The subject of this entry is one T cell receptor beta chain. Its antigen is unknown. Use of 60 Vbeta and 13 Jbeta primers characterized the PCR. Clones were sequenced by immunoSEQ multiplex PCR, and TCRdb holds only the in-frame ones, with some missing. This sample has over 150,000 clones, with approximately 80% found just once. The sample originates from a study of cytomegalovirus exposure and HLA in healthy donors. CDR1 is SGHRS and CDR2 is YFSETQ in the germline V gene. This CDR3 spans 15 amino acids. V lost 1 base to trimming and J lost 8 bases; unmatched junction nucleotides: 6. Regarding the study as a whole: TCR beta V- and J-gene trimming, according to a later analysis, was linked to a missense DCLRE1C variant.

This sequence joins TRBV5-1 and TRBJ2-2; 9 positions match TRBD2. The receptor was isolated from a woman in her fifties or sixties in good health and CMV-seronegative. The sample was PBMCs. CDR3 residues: CASSLPLAGLGELFF. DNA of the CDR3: TGCGCCAGCAGCTTGCCGCTAGCGGGGTTAGGGGAGCTGTTTTTT.